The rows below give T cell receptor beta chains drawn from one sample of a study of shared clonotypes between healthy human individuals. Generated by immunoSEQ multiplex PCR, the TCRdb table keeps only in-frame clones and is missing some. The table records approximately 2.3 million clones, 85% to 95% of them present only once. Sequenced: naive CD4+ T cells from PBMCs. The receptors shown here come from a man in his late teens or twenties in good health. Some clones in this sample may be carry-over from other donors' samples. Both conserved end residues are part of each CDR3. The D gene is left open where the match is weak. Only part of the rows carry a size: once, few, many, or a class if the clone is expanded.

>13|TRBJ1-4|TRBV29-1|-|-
CSASATAGEKLFF
TGCAGCGCCTCCGCGACAGCGGGTGAAAAACTGTTTTTT
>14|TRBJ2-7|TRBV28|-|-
CASSLSAGFGEQYF
TGTGCCAGCAGTTTATCCGCCGGGTTCGGCGAGCAGTACTTC
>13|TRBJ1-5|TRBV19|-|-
CASSIGRGQPQHF
TGTGCCAGTAGTATTGGGAGAGGCCAGCCCCAGCATTTT
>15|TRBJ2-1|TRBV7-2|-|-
CASSPRTVPYNEQFF
TGTGCCAGCAGCCCCCGGACAGTTCCCTACAATGAGCAGTTCTTC
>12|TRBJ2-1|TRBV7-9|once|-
CASTPPKAEQFF
TGTGCCAGCACCCCTCCGAAGGCTGAGCAGTTCTTC
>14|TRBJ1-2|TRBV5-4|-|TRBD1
CASSPGQGARGYTF
TGTGCCAGCAGCCCGGGACAGGGGGCGCGCGGCTACACCTTC
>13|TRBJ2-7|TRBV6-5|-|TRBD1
CASRLGQAYEQYF
TGTGCCAGCAGATTAGGACAGGCCTACGAGCAGTACTTC
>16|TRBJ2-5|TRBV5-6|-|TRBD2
CASSLLAGRGRETQYF
TGTGCCAGCAGCTTGCTAGCGGGAAGGGGTCGAGAGACCCAGTACTTC
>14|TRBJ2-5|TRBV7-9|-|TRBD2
CASSLPGGQETQYF
TGTGCCAGCAGCTTACCGGGGGGTCAAGAGACCCAGTACTTC
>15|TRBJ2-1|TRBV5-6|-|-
CASSRATSTYNEQFF
TGTGCCAGCAGCCGAGCGACGAGTACATACAATGAGCAGTTCTTC
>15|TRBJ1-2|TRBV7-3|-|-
CASSAGPTMGGGYTF
TGTGCCAGCAGTGCTGGGCCTACAATGGGGGGAGGCTACACCTTC
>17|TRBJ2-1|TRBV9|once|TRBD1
CASSVPGQGSSYNEQFF
TGTGCCAGCAGCGTACCGGGACAGGGAAGCTCCTACAATGAGCAGTTCTTC
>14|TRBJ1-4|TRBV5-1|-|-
CASSLIDTNEKLFF
TGCGCCAGCAGCTTGATTGATACTAATGAAAAACTGTTTTTT
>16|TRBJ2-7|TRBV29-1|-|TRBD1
CSVEAEPGQAAYEQYF
TGCAGCGTTGAAGCGGAACCGGGACAGGCGGCCTACGAGCAGTACTTC
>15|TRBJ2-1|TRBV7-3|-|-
CASSLTGLRGTEQFF
TGTGCCAGCAGCTTAACGGGCCTAAGAGGGACTGAGCAGTTCTTC
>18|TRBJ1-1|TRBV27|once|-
CASSFHRDSSYPNTEAFF
TGTGCCAGCAGTTTTCACCGGGACTCATCCTACCCGAACACTGAAGCTTTCTTT
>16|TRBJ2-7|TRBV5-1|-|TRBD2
CASSLDTSGRAYEQYF
TGCGCCAGCAGCTTGGACACTAGCGGGAGGGCCTACGAGCAGTACTTC
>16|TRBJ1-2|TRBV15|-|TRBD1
CATSRFREQGDYGYTF
TGTGCCACCAGCAGGTTTCGGGAACAGGGGGACTATGGCTACACCTTC
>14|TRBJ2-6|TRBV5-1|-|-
CASSLSAGANVLTF
TGCGCCAGCAGCCTCTCGGCTGGGGCCAACGTCCTGACTTTC
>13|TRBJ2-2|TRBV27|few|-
CASRGRYAGELFF
TGTGCCAGCAGGGGGCGTTATGCCGGGGAGCTGTTTTTT
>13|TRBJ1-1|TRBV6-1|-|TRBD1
CASRDSAVAGAFF
TGTGCCAGCCGGGACAGCGCTGTGGCAGGGGCTTTCTTT
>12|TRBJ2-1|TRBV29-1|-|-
CSVGDWTSEQFF
TGCAGCGTGGGGGACTGGACGAGCGAGCAGTTCTTC
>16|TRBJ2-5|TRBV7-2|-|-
CASSLVPLEPRETQYF
TGTGCCAGCAGCTTAGTCCCTTTGGAGCCCAGGGAGACCCAGTACTTC
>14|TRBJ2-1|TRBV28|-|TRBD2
CASSLPAGGQGQFF
TGTGCCAGCAGTTTACCAGCGGGAGGGCAGGGGCAGTTCTTC
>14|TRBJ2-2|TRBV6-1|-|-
CASARTGGTGELFF
TGTGCCAGCGCCCGAACAGGCGGAACCGGGGAGCTGTTTTTT
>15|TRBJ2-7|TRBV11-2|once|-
CASSLVGQGSYEQYF
TGTGCCAGCAGCTTAGTTGGGCAGGGGTCCTACGAGCAGTACTTC
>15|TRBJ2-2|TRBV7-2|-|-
CASSFPRANTGELFF
TGTGCCAGCAGCTTTCCACGCGCGAACACCGGGGAGCTGTTTTTT
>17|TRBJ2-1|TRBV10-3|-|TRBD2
CAISEGLAGFSYNEQFF
TGTGCCATCAGTGAAGGTCTAGCGGGATTCTCCTACAATGAGCAGTTCTTC
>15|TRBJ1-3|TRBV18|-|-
CASSAGTSSGNTIYF
TGTGCCAGCTCAGCCGGTACAAGCTCTGGAAACACCATATATTTT
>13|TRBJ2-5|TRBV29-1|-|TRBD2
CSVRGVGQETQYF
TGCAGCGTTCGGGGGGTGGGCCAAGAGACCCAGTACTTC
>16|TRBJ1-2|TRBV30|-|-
CAWSQTRDQPVYGYTF
TGTGCCTGGAGCCAAACCCGGGACCAACCAGTCTATGGCTACACCTTC
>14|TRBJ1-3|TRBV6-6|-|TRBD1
CASSRDRLRNTIYF
TGTGCCAGCAGCCGGGACAGGTTAAGAAACACCATATATTTT
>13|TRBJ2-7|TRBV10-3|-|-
CAIRQEKPYEQYF
TGTGCCATCAGACAGGAAAAGCCCTACGAGCAGTACTTC
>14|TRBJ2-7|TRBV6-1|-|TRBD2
CASRSGGGSYEQYF
TGTGCCAGCAGGAGTGGCGGGGGGTCCTACGAGCAGTACTTC
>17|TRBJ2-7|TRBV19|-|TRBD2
CASSIRSSGAPAYEQYF
TGTGCCAGTAGTATTAGGTCTAGCGGCGCACCAGCGTACGAGCAGTACTTC
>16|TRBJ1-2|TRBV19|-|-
CASSMWGPPPRYGYTF
TGTGCCAGTAGTATGTGGGGGCCCCCCCCACGGTATGGCTACACCTTC
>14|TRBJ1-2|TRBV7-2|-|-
CASRRGGAFEGYTF
TGTGCCAGCAGGCGGGGCGGGGCCTTTGAGGGCTACACCTTC
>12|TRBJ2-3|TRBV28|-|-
CASSDGRGTQYF
TGTGCCAGCAGCGACGGGCGGGGTACGCAGTATTTT
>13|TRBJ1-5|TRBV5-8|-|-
CASSPGMDQPQHF
TGTGCCAGCAGCCCGGGGATGGATCAGCCCCAGCATTTT
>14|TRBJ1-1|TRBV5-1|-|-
CASSSGRGNTEAFF
TGCGCCAGCAGCTCTGGACGGGGGAACACTGAAGCTTTCTTT
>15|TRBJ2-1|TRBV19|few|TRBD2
CASTRTSGMRNEQFF
TGTGCCAGTACCCGGACTAGCGGTATGAGGAATGAGCAGTTCTTC
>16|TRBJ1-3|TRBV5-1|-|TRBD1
CASSPGTVSVGATIYF
TGCGCCAGCAGCCCCGGGACAGTGAGTGTTGGAGCCACCATATATTTT
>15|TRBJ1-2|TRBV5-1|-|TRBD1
CASSLGTGPNYGYTF
TGCGCCAGCAGCTTAGGGACAGGACCTAACTATGGCTACACCTTC
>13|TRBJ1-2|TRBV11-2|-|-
CASSLDRAYGYTF
TGTGCCAGCAGCTTAGACCGAGCCTATGGCTACACCTTC
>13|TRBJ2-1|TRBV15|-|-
CATSRAQYNEQFF
TGTGCCACCAGCAGAGCTCAATACAATGAGCAGTTCTTC
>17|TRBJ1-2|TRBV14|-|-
CASSQVTVGGGYYGYTF
TGTGCCAGCAGCCAAGTGACAGTTGGAGGAGGGTACTATGGCTACACCTTC
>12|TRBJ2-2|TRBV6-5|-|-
CATVGFSGELFF
TGTGCCACCGTTGGGTTTTCCGGGGAGCTGTTTTTT
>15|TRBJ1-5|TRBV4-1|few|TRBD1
CASSRTGQDNQPQHF
TGCGCCAGCAGCCGGACAGGACAGGACAATCAGCCCCAGCATTTT
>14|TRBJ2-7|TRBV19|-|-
CASSIGGVSYEQYF
TGTGCCAGTAGTATCGGGGGAGTCTCCTACGAGCAGTACTTC
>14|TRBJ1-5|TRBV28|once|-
CASSTHPGNQPQHF
TGTGCCAGCAGTACGCACCCCGGGAATCAGCCCCAGCATTTT
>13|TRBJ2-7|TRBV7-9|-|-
CASSFPPLYEQYF
TGTGCCAGCAGCTTCCCACCCCTGTACGAGCAGTACTTC
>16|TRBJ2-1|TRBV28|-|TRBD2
CASSARLADSYNEQFF
TGTGCCAGCAGTGCACGACTAGCGGACTCCTACAATGAGCAGTTCTTC
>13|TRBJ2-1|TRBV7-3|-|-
CASSQQGYNEQFF
TGTGCCAGCAGCCAACAGGGATACAATGAGCAGTTCTTC
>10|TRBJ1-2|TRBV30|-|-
CAWGTGIYTF
TGTGCCTGGGGAACAGGGATCTACACCTTC
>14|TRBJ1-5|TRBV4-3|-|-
CASSQDRRGQPQHF
TGCGCCAGCAGCCAAGATCGAAGGGGTCAGCCCCAGCATTTT